The present entry profiles one T cell receptor beta chain with its context. Read data end 3 residues before the CDR3 end; the end is taken from the germline J gene. TCRdb's table, derived via immunoSEQ multiplex PCR, lists solely in-frame clones and lacks some. This table lists some 970 clones. Per the germline V gene, CDR1 is MGHRA and CDR2 is YSYEKL. The CDR3 has 15 residues. The V segment lost 3 bases and the J segment 4 bases; nucleotides outside the gene matches: 5. Related graft donors supplied nonmyeloablative bone marrow transplants, and mixed chimerism was transient. This record comes from a study of Tregs in tolerant kidney transplant recipients.

This sequence joins TRBV4-1 and TRBJ2-1; 8 bases match TRBD2. The input for sequencing was CD4+ T cells from blood (PBMCs), taken 14 months after the transplant. The origin of this receptor is a human patient who received a combined kidney and bone marrow transplant. Some T cells may arise from the graft donor. The CDR3 DNA, read in part, is TGCGCCAGCAGCCAGGCGACTAGCGAATACAATGAG. This translates into CASSQATSEYNE. The whole CDR3 protein reads CASSQATSEYNEQFF.